A selection of T cell receptor beta chains follows, all from one sample in a study of blood T cell repertoires in COVID-19. Sequenced by immunoSEQ multiplex PCR; TCRdb stores in-frame clones only, minus some. The sample contains some 200,000 clones, around nine tenths of which appear only once. Sequencing was performed on peripheral blood. The receptors were gathered from a young woman who had recovered from COVID-19. Both conserved end residues are part of each CDR3. D genes are given only for firm matches.

D gene: TRBD2; V gene: TRBV9; CDR3 protein: CASSPRSGGAYNIQYF
D gene: TRBD1; V gene: TRBV5-8; CDR3 protein: CASSLAPGTGLGYTF
D gene: TRBD1; V gene: TRBV5-6; CDR3 protein: CASSSDRVGELFF
D gene: NA; V gene: TRBV27; CDR3 protein: CASSDRPSSSPLHF
D gene: NA; V gene: TRBV27; CDR3 protein: CASSSTEVNNSPLHF
D gene: NA; V gene: TRBV11-3; CDR3 protein: CASSFTWATGELFF
D gene: NA; V gene: TRBV5-4; CDR3 protein: CANTKQGYYGYTF
D gene: NA; V gene: TRBV6-1; CDR3 protein: CASSEIGTSYEQYF
D gene: NA; V gene: TRBV29-1; CDR3 protein: CSVETAAETQYF
D gene: TRBD1; V gene: TRBV30; CDR3 protein: CAWSGQGGLYTEAFF
D gene: NA; V gene: TRBV5-1; CDR3 protein: CASRGTQQFF
D gene: TRBD1; V gene: TRBV7-9; CDR3 protein: CASSSRTGAQETQYF
D gene: NA; V gene: TRBV4-3; CDR3 protein: CASSQEETDTQYF
D gene: TRBD1; V gene: TRBV2; CDR3 protein: CASSLFGDRGNSPLHF
D gene: TRBD2; V gene: TRBV6-5; CDR3 protein: CASSSGRATDTQYF
D gene: NA; V gene: TRBV19; CDR3 protein: CASAYGQNTEAFF
D gene: NA; V gene: TRBV7-3; CDR3 protein: CASSIVKNTEAFF
D gene: NA; V gene: TRBV29-1; CDR3 protein: CSVAIGARTTDTQYF
D gene: TRBD2; V gene: TRBV7-8; CDR3 protein: CASSYGTTSYNEQFF
D gene: TRBD1; V gene: TRBV19; CDR3 protein: CASSIVPGQGRDEAFF
D gene: TRBD1; V gene: TRBV5-1; CDR3 protein: CASSLVGTGAYEQYF
D gene: TRBD1; V gene: TRBV28; CDR3 protein: CASSFRGITEAFF
D gene: NA; V gene: TRBV7-2; CDR3 protein: CASSSTRVPNTEAFF
D gene: TRBD2; V gene: TRBV25-1; CDR3 protein: CAGRGGPGNEQFF
D gene: TRBD2; V gene: TRBV7-9; CDR3 protein: CATSEPILAGDETQYF
D gene: NA; V gene: TRBV7-2; CDR3 protein: CASHYSGMNTEAFF
D gene: TRBD2; V gene: TRBV27; CDR3 protein: CASSLGTSGARGDTQYF
D gene: TRBD2; V gene: TRBV6-4; CDR3 protein: CASSVVLAGYNEQFF
D gene: TRBD2; V gene: TRBV7-2; CDR3 protein: CASSFRTSGRSGDTQYF
D gene: TRBD1; V gene: TRBV5-6; CDR3 protein: CASSLAGGRYEQYF